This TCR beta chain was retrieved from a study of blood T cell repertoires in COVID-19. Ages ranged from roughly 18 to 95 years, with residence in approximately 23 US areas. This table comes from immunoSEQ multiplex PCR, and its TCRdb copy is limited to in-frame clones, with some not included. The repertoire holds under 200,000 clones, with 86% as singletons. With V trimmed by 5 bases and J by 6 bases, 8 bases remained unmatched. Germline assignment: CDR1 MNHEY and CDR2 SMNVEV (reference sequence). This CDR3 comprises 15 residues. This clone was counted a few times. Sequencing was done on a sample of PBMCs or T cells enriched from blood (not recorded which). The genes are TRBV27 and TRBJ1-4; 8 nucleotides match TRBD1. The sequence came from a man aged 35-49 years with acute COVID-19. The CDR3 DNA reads TGTGCCAGCAGTCCTCGACAGGGGAAACATGAAAAACTGTTTTTT. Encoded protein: CASSPRQGKHEKLFF.